This is a list of T cell receptor beta chains from one sample in a study of T cell responses to AZD1222 COVID-19 vaccine. Some clones are missing from TCRdb's copy, which holds only in-frame ones; the method was immunoSEQ multiplex PCR. The sample has tens of thousands of clones, nearly 90% seen once; the top ten hold 10% to 15%. Sequences were derived from peripheral blood, sampled on day 0 of AZD1222 vaccination. The source of these receptors is an adult in good health. Each CDR3 is given with its conserved first and last residue. The D gene is left open where the match is weak. The size field is filled for only some rows; it gives once, few, many or a size class.

clone_size	v_call	d_call	cdr3_length	j_call	cdr3_nt	cdr3_aa
NA	TRBV5-1	TRBD2	16	TRBJ2-5	TGCGCCAGCAGCTTGGAGGCTAGCGGGGGGTATGAGACCCAGTACTTC	CASSLEASGGYETQYF
NA	TRBV9	NA	14	TRBJ1-2	TGTGCCAGCAGCAGCCGACAGGTCAGCTATGGCTACACCTTC	CASSSRQVSYGYTF
NA	TRBV19	NA	14	TRBJ1-2	TGTGCCAGTAGCAATACAGCGGGGGCGGGTGGCTACACCTTC	CASSNTAGAGGYTF
NA	TRBV12-5	NA	12	TRBJ1-5	TGTGCTAGTGGTCCCTGGCCTCAGCCCCAGCATTTT	CASGPWPQPQHF
NA	TRBV7-2	NA	14	TRBJ2-7	TGTGCCAGCAGCTTAGCTACGATACAGTACGAGCAGTACTTC	CASSLATIQYEQYF
NA	TRBV5-1	NA	14	TRBJ1-1	TGCGCCAGCAGCTTGTTCACGGACACCACTGAAGCTTTCTTT	CASSLFTDTTEAFF
once	TRBV18	NA	13	TRBJ1-1	TGTGCCAGCTCAACACAGCAGCTTGGTGAAGCTTTCTTT	CASSTQQLGEAFF
NA	TRBV18	NA	16	TRBJ2-2	TGTGCCAGCTCACTTGGTGTGGCAGGGCTTTCCGGGGAGCTGTTTTTT	CASSLGVAGLSGELFF
NA	TRBV5-4	TRBD2	17	TRBJ2-2	TGTGCCAGCAGCCCCCCGGGGGGGCTAGGGGGGTCCGGGGAGCTGTTTTTT	CASSPPGGLGGSGELFF
once	TRBV5-1	NA	13	TRBJ2-1	TGCGCCAGCAGCTTGGACCCCAGGAGTGAGCAGTTCTTC	CASSLDPRSEQFF
few	TRBV5-1	TRBD1	13	TRBJ1-4	TGCGCCAGCAGAAGGGGGCAGAATGAAAAACTGTTTTTT	CASRRGQNEKLFF
NA	TRBV5-4	TRBD2	17	TRBJ2-1	TGTGCCAGCAGCCCCCGTCAGGGGCGGGGGGTCTACAATGAGCAGTTCTTC	CASSPRQGRGVYNEQFF
NA	TRBV9	NA	16	TRBJ2-7	TGTGCCAGCAGCGTAGGTGGTAGGGGCGATACCTACGAGCAGTACTTC	CASSVGGRGDTYEQYF
NA	TRBV30	NA	15	TRBJ2-7	TGTGCCTGGAGTTTTGGGGTCCCCGGGTTCTACGAGCAGTACTTC	CAWSFGVPGFYEQYF
NA	TRBV7-3	NA	15	TRBJ2-1	TGTGCCAGCAGCTTGGGTGGGCTTCCCTACAATGAGCAGTTCTTC	CASSLGGLPYNEQFF
NA	TRBV7-9	NA	14	TRBJ1-1	TGTGCCAGCAGCTTAGCCCGGGACGCGTATGAAGCTTTCTTT	CASSLARDAYEAFF
NA	TRBV12-1	NA	11	TRBJ1-5	TGTGCCAGCAGCTTGAGTTGGGAGGTGGGGTTT	CASSLSWEVGF
NA	TRBV3-1/TRBV3-2	NA	15	TRBJ2-1	TGTGCCAGCAGCCTCTCCTCGAGCTCCTACAATGAGCAGTTCTTC	CASSLSSSSYNEQFF
NA	TRBV19	NA	12	TRBJ2-1	TGTGCCAGTAGTTACCAGAGGAATGAGCAGTTCTTC	CASSYQRNEQFF
NA	TRBV10-3	NA	15	TRBJ1-4	TGTGCCATCAGTGAGTCGACGGGGCTTGGAGAAAAACTGTTTTTT	CAISESTGLGEKLFF
NA	TRBV4-3	NA	13	TRBJ2-3	TGCGCCAGCAGCCGAGACCCGGGAGATACGCAGTATTTT	CASSRDPGDTQYF
once	TRBV6-2/TRBV6-3	NA	13	TRBJ2-1	TGTGCCAGCAGTGGAAACAATGACGATGAGCAGTTCTTC	CASSGNNDDEQFF
NA	TRBV6-1	NA	17	TRBJ2-5	TGTGCCAGCAGTGAAGTAGGGGGCGCCCTGGGGAGGGGGGACCAGTACTTC	CASSEVGGALGRGDQYF
NA	TRBV27	TRBD1	17	TRBJ1-1	TGTGCCAGCAGTCCGCACACCTCACAGGGGACGTTGTCTGAAGCTTTCTTT	CASSPHTSQGTLSEAFF